Presented here are 23 T cell receptor beta chains from one specimen sequenced in a study of cytomegalovirus exposure and HLA in healthy donors. With 60 Vbeta and 13 Jbeta primers, the PCR was carried out. Profiling relied on immunoSEQ multiplex PCR, and the TCRdb table lists in-frame clones only, not all of them. This sample has 150,000 or so clones, with 80% found just once. The sequencing sample was made of PBMCs. The receptors here all came from a man aged 50 to 60 in good health and CMV-seronegative.

This chain connects TRBV6-5 to TRBJ2-7; a weak D match, TRBD2 (5 bases). This CDR3 region has 15 residues. V lost 6 bases and J lost 0, with 15 bases in between. Germline CDR1 reads MNHEY; CDR2 reads SVGAGI. The CDR3 DNA sequence: TGTGCCAGCAGGACGCGGACGGGGAGCTCCTACGAGCAGTACTTC. This encodes CASRTRTGSSYEQYF.

The genes are TRBV5-1 and TRBJ2-1; 7 bases match TRBD1. CDR1 and CDR2 from the germline V gene are SGHRS and YFSETQ. This CDR3 is 16 amino acids long. J was trimmed by 8 bases and V by 3 bases; bases with no gene match: 14. The CDR3 DNA sequence: TGCGCCAGCAGCTCACGACCCCCGGGACAGCGAGATGAGCAGTTCTTC. Translating gives CASSSRPPGQRDEQFF.

The chain combines TRBV5-4 with TRBJ1-1; TRBD1 matches 7 bases. The length of the CDR3 is 16 residues. Trimming removed 0 bases from V and 0 bases from J; junction bases left unmatched: 5. Looked up from germline, CDR1 is SGHNT and CDR2 is YYREEE (reference sequence). This CDR3 is CASSLDRGVMNTEAFF. The CDR3 DNA reads TGTGCCAGCAGCTTGGACAGGGGCGTGATGAACACTGAAGCTTTCTTT.

This chain uses TRBV28 with TRBJ1-1; D is unclear. Trimming removed 5 bases from V and 1 base from J, with 17 bases in between. Germline V CDR1 and CDR2: MDHEN, SYDVKM. This CDR3 region has 16 residues. This chain's CDR3 is CASSPHGERTNTEAFF. The DNA of the CDR3 is TGTGCCAGCAGTCCGCATGGGGAGAGAACGAACACTGAAGCTTTCTTT.

The rearrangement joins TRBV9 to TRBJ1-2; D is ambiguous. Trimming took 0 bases from V and 2 from J, leaving 5 bases between them. Germline CDR1 is SGDLS and CDR2 is YYNGEE. The CDR3 covers 13 residues. The CDR3 region is CASSVGLNYGYTF. In DNA, the CDR3 is TGTGCCAGCAGCGTAGGTTTAAACTATGGCTACACCTTC.

In this sample, this clone turned up a few times. V gene TRBV5-1 combines with J gene TRBJ2-2; 9 bases agree with TRBD1. Germline V gene lookup returns CDR1 SGHRS and CDR2 YFSETQ. This CDR3 has 16 residues. V shed 7 bases, J shed 4 bases, and the junction held 11 bases outside the gene matches. CDR3 DNA sequence: TGCGCCAGCTCGTCCCAAGGACAGGGGCGCACCGGGGAGCTGTTTTTT. Translating gives CASSSQGQGRTGELFF.

The rearrangement joins TRBV15 to TRBJ2-7; TRBD1 agrees at 12 bases. The CDR3 consists of 15 residues. Germline lookup yields CDR1 LNHNV and CDR2 YYDKDF (reference sequence). J gave up 6 bases and V 5 bases, and 8 bases lay outside the gene matches. The CDR3 protein is CATSGRDRGLGEQYF. The CDR3 bases are TGTGCCACCAGCGGCCGGGACAGGGGGCTGGGCGAGCAGTACTTC.

The J gene is TRBJ1-4, the V gene TRBV28; D not resolved. The CDR3 runs to 15 residues. The germline CDR1 and CDR2 sequences are MDHEN and SYDVKM. The ends were cut back, 4 bases at V and 8 bases at J, with 17 bases in the middle. The CDR3 reads CASSSPDSVKEKLFF. The DNA for the CDR3 is TGTGCCAGCAGTTCCCCGGACTCAGTTAAGGAAAAACTGTTTTTT.

The V gene is TRBV10-1, the J gene TRBJ2-1; TRBD2 matches at 12 bases. Germline CDR1 reads WNHNN; CDR2 reads SYGVQD (reference sequence). The V gene end was trimmed by 6 bases and the J gene end by 0 bases; junction bases not matched to a gene: 3. The CDR3 spans 16 residues. Here the CDR3 DNA reads TGCGCCAGCAGCGCGACTAGCGGGAGCTCCTACAATGAGCAGTTCTTC. This gives the protein CASSATSGSSYNEQFF.

This clone was seen once. V gene TRBV28 combines with J gene TRBJ2-7; TRBD2 agrees at 11 bases. CDR1 is MDHEN and CDR2 is SYDVKM in the germline V gene. V trimming: 3 bases; J trimming: 3 bases; junction bases outside the gene matches: 10. The CDR3 is made up of 17 amino acids. CDR3 sequence reads: CASSLGLAGGINYEQYF. CDR3 nucleotide sequence: TGTGCCAGCAGTTTGGGGCTAGCGGGGGGTATAAACTACGAGCAGTACTTC. Variable domain in full (rest from reference TRBV28 and TRBJ2-7): DVKVTQSSRYLVKRTGEKVFLECVQDMDHENMFWYRQDPGLGLRLIYFSYDVKMKEKGDIPEGYSVSREKKERFSLILESASTNQTSMYLCASSLGLAGGINYEQYFGPGTRLTVT.

This chain uses TRBV2 with TRBJ2-2; 7 bases align to TRBD1. Germline V gene lookup returns CDR1 SNHLY and CDR2 FYNNEI. Trimming removed 7 bases from V and 0 bases from J; junction bases left unmatched: 2. The CDR3 is 14 residues long. In DNA form, the CDR3 reads TGTGCCAGCAATGGACAGGCGAACACCGGGGAGCTGTTTTTT. This codes for CASNGQANTGELFF. Filled out from reference TRBV2 and TRBJ2-2, the complete variable domain reads EPEVTQTPSHQVTQMGQEVILRCVPISNHLYFYWYRQILGQKVEFLVSFYNNEISEKSEIFDDQFSVERPDGSNFTLKIRSTKLEDSAMYFCASNGQANTGELFFGEGSRLTVL.

The gene calls are TRBV5-4 and TRBJ1-1, with D maybe TRBD1 (5 bases). V shed 6 bases and J shed 7 bases, with 28 bases lying between them. The germline V gene encodes CDR1 SGHNT and CDR2 YYREEE (reference sequence). This CDR3 spans 17 amino acids. DNA for the CDR3: TGTGCCAGCACCAAGCCAACAGACAGAGCGATTTCTGGTGAAGCTTTCTTT. Translated, it gives CASTKPTDRAISGEAFF.

The V and J genes are TRBV6-5 and TRBJ2-2; 10 positions agree with TRBD1. The germline V gene encodes CDR1 MNHEY and CDR2 SVGAGI. Germline trimming cut 6 bases from V and 6 bases from J; bases unmatched to any gene: 4. The CDR3 consists of 14 residues. CDR3 amino acids: CASRGGQGAGELFF. The CDR3 DNA sequence: TGTGCCAGCAGAGGCGGACAGGGGGCCGGGGAGCTGTTTTTT.

A note on this clone: It is likely a read error, because the conserved phenylalanine at the end of the CDR3 is missing. The genes are TRBV30 and TRBJ1-2, with D maybe TRBD1 (6 bases). The germline V gene encodes CDR1 GTSNPN and CDR2 SVGIG (reference sequence). The ends were cut back, 2 bases at V and 4 bases at J, with 8 bases in the middle. The CDR3 length is 12 residues. The CDR3 DNA is TGTGCCTGGAGTTTGGACAGCTATGGCTACACCTCC. This codes for CAWSLDSYGYTS.

The CDR3 protein is CASSRDRNSFQPQHF. In nucleotides, the CDR3 is TGTGCCAGCAGTCGGGACAGAAATTCTTTCCAGCCCCAGCATTTT. V usage is TRBV2 and J usage is TRBJ1-5, with 7 bases fitting TRBD1. The CDR3 runs to 15 residues. CDR1 and CDR2 (germline): SNHLY, FYNNEI. Trimming took 5 bases from V and 7 from J; bases not matched to a gene: 11.

CDR3 DNA sequence: TGTGCCAGCAGTGATCAGGGTGCTCAGCCCCAGCATTTT. Its translation: CASSDQGAQPQHF. J is TRBJ1-5 and V is TRBV6-1; D is possibly TRBD1 (5 bases). With 3 bases removed from V and 6 bases from J, the gap between germline ends came to 9 bases. Germline CDR1 MNHNS, CDR2 SASEGT. The CDR3 extends over 13 amino acids.

The rearrangement joins TRBV28 to TRBJ2-7; 7 bases fit TRBD2. Germline values: CDR1 MDHEN, CDR2 SYDVKM. Trimming at V came to 7 bases and at J to 9 bases, leaving 15 bases not matched to a gene. The CDR3 has 14 amino acids. The DNA of the CDR3 is TGTGCCAGCACGACCCCCACCGTCGGGGGGATGCAGTACTTC. Translating gives CASTTPTVGGMQYF.

Concerning this clone: The junction and the germline gene differ at one end; a read error may be behind it. As DNA, the CDR3 is TGTGCCAGCAGCTTAGCGGGCGAGACAGTTATCTCTGGGGCCAACGTCCCGACTTTC. As protein: CASSLAGETVISGANVPTF. V is TRBV7-2 and J is TRBJ2-6, with a possible D match to TRBD1 (5 bases). The germline V gene has CDR1 SGHTA and CDR2 FQGNSA. The CDR3 length is 19 residues.

This sequence joins TRBV6-1 and TRBJ1-2, with D unclear. CDR3 length equals 14 residues. The germline V gene has CDR1 MNHNS and CDR2 SASEGT. V lost 2 bases, J lost 4 bases, and 11 bases lay in between. The CDR3 sequence is CASSERMRVYGYTF. The CDR3 DNA reads as TGTGCCAGCAGTGAACGGATGCGGGTCTATGGCTACACCTTC.

There are a few counts of this clone. The chain combines TRBV6-1 with TRBJ2-5, with 15 bases lining up with TRBD2. Germline V gene sequence: CDR1 MNHNS, CDR2 SASEGT. The CDR3 totals 15 residues. The V segment lost 8 bases and the J segment 5 bases; nucleotides outside the gene matches: 6. The CDR3 is CASRIGTSGRETQYF. CDR3 sequence (DNA): TGTGCCAGCCGGATAGGGACTAGCGGGAGGGAGACCCAGTACTTC.

The chain is built from TRBV28 and TRBJ2-3; TRBD1 agrees at 8 bases. Germline V gene lookup returns CDR1 MDHEN and CDR2 SYDVKM. Trimming took 5 bases from V and 2 from J; bases not matched to a gene: 6. The CDR3 contains 15 residues. CDR3 coding DNA: TGTGCCAGCAGTCTCCTGGGACAGGCCACAGATACGCAGTATTTT. Translation gives CASSLLGQATDTQYF.

This chain joins TRBV2 and TRBJ2-3, with 7 bases matching TRBD2. CDR1 is SNHLY and CDR2 is FYNNEI in the germline V gene. The CDR3 has 15 amino acids. The ends lost 1 base at V and 2 bases at J; junction bases unmatched: 3. CDR3 sequence (DNA): TGTGCCAGCAGTGAAGAGGGGAGGGCCACAGATACGCAGTATTTT. Translating it yields CASSEEGRATDTQYF.

The chain has TRBV7-2 and TRBJ2-1, with no clear D. The CDR3 is made up of 13 amino acids. V was shortened by 5 bases and J by 8 bases, with 13 bases between the two germline ends. The germline V gene encodes CDR1 SGHTA and CDR2 FQGNSA. CDR3 DNA: TGTGCCAGCAGCCGACGTGTGGGCCATGAGCAGTTCTTC. This codes for CASSRRVGHEQFF.